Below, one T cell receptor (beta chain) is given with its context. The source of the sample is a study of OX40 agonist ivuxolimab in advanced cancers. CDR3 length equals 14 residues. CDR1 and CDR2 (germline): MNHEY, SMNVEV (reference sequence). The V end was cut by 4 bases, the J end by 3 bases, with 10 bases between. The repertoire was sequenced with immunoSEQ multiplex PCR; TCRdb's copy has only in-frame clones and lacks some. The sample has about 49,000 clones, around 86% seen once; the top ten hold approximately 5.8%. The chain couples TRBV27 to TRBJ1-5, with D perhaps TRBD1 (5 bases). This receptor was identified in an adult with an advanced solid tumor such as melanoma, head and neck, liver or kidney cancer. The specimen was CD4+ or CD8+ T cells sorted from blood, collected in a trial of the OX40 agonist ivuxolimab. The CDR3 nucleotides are TGTGCCAGCAGTTGGGGACGGAACAATCAGCCCCAGCATTTT. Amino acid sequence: CASSWGRNNQPQHF.